A selection of T cell receptor beta chains follows, all from one sample in a study of lymphopenia after photon versus proton radiotherapy. The assay was immunoSEQ multiplex PCR, and TCRdb's table has in-frame clones only and misses some. The sample includes 55,000 to 70,000 clones, about 89% of them seen just once. The sample consisted of peripheral blood, taken from a patient treated with proton-based radiotherapy. Receptors were obtained from a man at least 80 years old with esophageal cancer. The conserved cysteine and the conserved F or W are not part of the CDR3 here. A D gene is named only where the DNA matches it firmly.

>TRBV29-1|TRBJ2-2|.
SVGQGFAGELF
>TRBV27|TRBJ2-5|TRBD2
ASSFGSGSAETQY
>TRBV30|TRBJ1-4|TRBD1
AWSVWDRGHEKLF
>TRBV7-2|TRBJ1-5|.
ASSFGRYSNQPQH
>TRBV9|TRBJ1-6|.
ASSVATWGVREDSPLH
>TRBV4-1|TRBJ1-4|.
ASSQSDRPEKLF
>TRBV10-3|TRBJ1-6|.
AISQGNSPLH
>TRBV5-1|TRBJ2-3|.
ASSLGLEDTQY
>TRBV18|TRBJ1-1|.
ASSPQYSEAF
>TRBV15|TRBJ1-4|.
ATSRDFAAGVGLDEKLF